Listed here is a single T cell receptor beta chain. Antigen unknown. These data are taken from a study of cytomegalovirus exposure and HLA in healthy donors. Background on the study: The Caucasian-associated ancestry cluster held under 90% of around 380 genotyped donors.

PCR amplification relied on 60 Vbeta primers (plus 13 Jbeta primers). Sequencing used immunoSEQ multiplex PCR; TCRdb keeps in-frame clones, though not all of them. This table holds around 130,000 clones, roughly 78% found once. Germline V gene data show CDR1 as PRHDT and CDR2 as FYEKMQ (reference sequence). The CDR3 totals 13 residues. With V trimmed by 7 bases and J by 3 bases, 5 bases remained unmatched. Points from the study as a whole: The study recorded 164 TCR beta chains that were cytomegalovirus-associated. Published work reported that the classifier diagnosed cytomegalovirus status with high specificity and sensitivity. The authors later found TCR association rates varying by HLA locus, with DRB1 most and HLA-C fewest.

The chain carries TRBV13 and TRBJ2-7; 8 nucleotides agree with TRBD2. Specimen: PBMCs. The sequence was obtained from a man aged 25-45 years in good health and CMV-seronegative. CDR3 DNA sequence: TGTGCCAGCACTCCCAGCGGGAGCTACGAGCAGTACTTC. This encodes CASTPSGSYEQYF.